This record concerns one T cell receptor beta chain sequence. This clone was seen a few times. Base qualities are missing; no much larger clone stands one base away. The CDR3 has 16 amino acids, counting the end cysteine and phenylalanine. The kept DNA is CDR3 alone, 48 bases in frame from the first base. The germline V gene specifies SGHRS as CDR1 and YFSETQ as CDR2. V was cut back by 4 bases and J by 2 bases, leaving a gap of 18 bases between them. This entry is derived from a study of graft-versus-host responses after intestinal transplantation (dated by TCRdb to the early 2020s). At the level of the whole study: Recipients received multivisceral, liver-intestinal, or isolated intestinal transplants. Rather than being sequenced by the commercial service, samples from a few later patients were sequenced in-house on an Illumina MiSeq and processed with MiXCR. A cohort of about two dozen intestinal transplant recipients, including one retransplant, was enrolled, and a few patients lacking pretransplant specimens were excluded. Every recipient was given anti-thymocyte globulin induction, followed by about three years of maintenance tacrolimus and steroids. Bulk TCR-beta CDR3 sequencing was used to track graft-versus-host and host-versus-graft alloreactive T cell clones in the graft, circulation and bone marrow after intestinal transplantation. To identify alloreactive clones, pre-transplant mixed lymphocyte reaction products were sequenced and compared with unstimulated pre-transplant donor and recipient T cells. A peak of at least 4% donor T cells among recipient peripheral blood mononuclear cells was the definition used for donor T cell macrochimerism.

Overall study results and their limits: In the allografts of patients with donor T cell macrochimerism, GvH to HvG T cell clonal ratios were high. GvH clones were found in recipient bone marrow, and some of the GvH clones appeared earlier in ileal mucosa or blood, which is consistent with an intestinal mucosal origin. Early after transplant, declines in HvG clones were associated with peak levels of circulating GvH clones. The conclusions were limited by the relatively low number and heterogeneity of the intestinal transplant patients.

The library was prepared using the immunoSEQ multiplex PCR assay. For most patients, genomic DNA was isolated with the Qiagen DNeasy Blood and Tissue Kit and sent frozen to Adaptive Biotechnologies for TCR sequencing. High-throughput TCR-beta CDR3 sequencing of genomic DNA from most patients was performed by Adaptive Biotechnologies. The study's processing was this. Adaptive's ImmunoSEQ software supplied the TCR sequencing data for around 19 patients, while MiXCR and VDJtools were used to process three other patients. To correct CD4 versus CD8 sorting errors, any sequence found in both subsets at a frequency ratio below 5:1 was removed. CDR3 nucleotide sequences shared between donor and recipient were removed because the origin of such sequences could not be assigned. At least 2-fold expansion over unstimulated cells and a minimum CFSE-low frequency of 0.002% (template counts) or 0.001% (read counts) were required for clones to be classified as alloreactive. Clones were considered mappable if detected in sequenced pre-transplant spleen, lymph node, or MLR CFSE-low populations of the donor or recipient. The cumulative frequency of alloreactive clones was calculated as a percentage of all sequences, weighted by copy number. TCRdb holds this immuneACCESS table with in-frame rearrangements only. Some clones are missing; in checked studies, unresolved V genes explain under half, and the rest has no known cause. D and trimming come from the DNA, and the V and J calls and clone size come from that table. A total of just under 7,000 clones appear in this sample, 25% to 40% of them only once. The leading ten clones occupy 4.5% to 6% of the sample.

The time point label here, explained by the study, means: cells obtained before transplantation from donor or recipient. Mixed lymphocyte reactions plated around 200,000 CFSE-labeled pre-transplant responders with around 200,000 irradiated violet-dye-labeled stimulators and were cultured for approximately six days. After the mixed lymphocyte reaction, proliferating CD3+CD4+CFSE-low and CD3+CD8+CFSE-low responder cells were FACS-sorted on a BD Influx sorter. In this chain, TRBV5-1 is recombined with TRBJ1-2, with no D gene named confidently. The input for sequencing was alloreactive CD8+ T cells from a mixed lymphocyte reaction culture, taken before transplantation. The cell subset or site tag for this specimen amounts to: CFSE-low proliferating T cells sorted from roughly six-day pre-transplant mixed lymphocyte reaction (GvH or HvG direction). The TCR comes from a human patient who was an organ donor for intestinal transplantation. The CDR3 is CASSDGMEGWNYGYTF. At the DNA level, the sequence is TGCGCCAGCAGCGACGGTATGGAGGGATGGAACTATGGCTACACCTTC.